This T cell receptor (beta chain) was profiled in a study of T cells expressing NK-cell markers. Study-level background: It was sorted CD3+CD56+NKG2C+, CD3+CD56+NKG2C- and CD3+CD56-NKG2C+ T cells that supplied the TCR beta repertoires. Study-wide points: In a group of several donors, dominant NKG2C+ clonotypes represented roughly 1.0-7.0% of CD8+ T cells. Among several donors, these clonotypes also ranked first in the CD3+CD56-NKG2C+ fraction.

The CDR3 consists of 14 residues. Germline V gene lookup returns CDR1 SNHLY and CDR2 FYNNEI. cDNA encoding TCR beta was synthesized via 5'RACE template switching incorporating UMIs. For each CDR3 protein, TCRdb gives one entry from its re-call of the 5' RACE reads, without DNA. The listing contains roughly 390,000 distinct CDR3 sequences. In the case of this clonotype: Antigen: not known.

Sequencing was done on a sample of blood T cells: a sorted CD56 or NKG2C T cell subset, CD4+ or CD8+ T cells, or bulk PBMC T cells (not recorded which). This chain uses TRBV2 with TRBJ2-7; TCRdb's D call of TRBD2 is untestable without DNA. This receptor was identified in a man aged 18-75 years in good health. This CDR3 reads CASSEGLLEGVQYF.